Listed here are 15 T cell receptor beta chains from one sample, sequenced in a study of identical twins' blood T cells. TCRdb fed the 5' RACE reads into MiXCR, producing one record per CDR3 protein. The table lists roughly 340,000 distinct CDR3 sequences, approximately 30% of them singletons. The material sequenced was PBMCs. All receptors come from a woman aged 18-55 years in good health.

The chain joins TRBV29-1 to TRBJ2-3; D uncertain. The CDR3 consists of 13 residues. Trimming stripped 0 bases from V and 6 bases from J, with 10 bases between. Per the germline V gene, CDR1 is SQVTM and CDR2 is ANQGSEA. The CDR3 is CSVEDLSEDTQYF. As DNA, the CDR3 is TGCAGCGTTGAAGATCTGTCGGAGGATACGCAGTATTTT.

The table lists this clonotype with a few counts. The gene calls are TRBV2 and TRBJ1-2; D not resolved. CDR3 length: 15 residues. The ends were cut back, 5 bases at V and 0 bases at J, with 13 bases in the middle. Germline CDR1 is SNHLY and CDR2 is FYNNEI. CDR3 residues: CASSYRRLANYGYTF. The CDR3 DNA follows: TGTGCCAGCAGTTACCGTCGCTTAGCTAACTATGGCTACACCTTC.

This clonotype has at least ten counts. The chain employs TRBV29-1 and TRBJ2-1, with D perhaps matching TRBD1 (5 bases). Trimming removed 6 bases from V and 0 bases from J, with 9 bases in between. In germline, CDR1 is SQVTM, CDR2 ANQGSEA. The CDR3 loop spans 13 amino acids. Here the CDR3 reads CSVRQSSYNEQFF. CDR3 coding DNA: TGCAGCGTCAGACAGAGCTCCTACAATGAGCAGTTCTTC.

The chain employs TRBV23-1 and TRBJ2-1; a weak D match, TRBD2 (5 bases). TRBV23-1 is known as an ORF, though its function is uncertain. Trimming left V 4 bases short and J 8 bases short, with 36 bases between. The CDR3 sequence is 21 residues long. The CDR3 is CASSLGVPLLNWSPRGDEQFF. CDR3 DNA: TGCGCCAGCAGTCTCGGGGTTCCTCTCCTAAATTGGTCACCCCGTGGCGATGAGCAGTTCTTC.

The chain combines TRBV5-1 with TRBJ1-2; D not resolved. Germline CDR1 reads SGHRS; CDR2 reads YFSETQ. The CDR3 runs 14 residues. The V end lost 4 bases, the J end lost 0 bases, and 10 bases lay between the germline ends. In nucleotides, the CDR3 is TGCGCCAGCAGCGCGGCCGGGACTAACTATGGCTACACCTTC. Its protein is CASSAAGTNYGYTF.

This clonotype was observed a handful of times. J is TRBJ1-6 and V is TRBV9; D perhaps matches TRBD1 (5 bases). The V gene's germline CDR1 is SGDLS and CDR2 YYNGEE. The ends were cut back, 10 bases at V and 10 bases at J, with 21 bases in the middle. CDR3 length equals 14 residues. The chain's CDR3 is CASKRGTGWSPLHF. The CDR3 coding sequence is TGTGCCTCAAAACGGGGGACCGGGTGGTCACCCCTCCACTTT.

V and J are TRBV6-5 and TRBJ2-7; D is unclear. Germline CDR1 is MNHEY and CDR2 is SVGAGI. The CDR3 runs 12 residues. Trimming removed 8 bases from V and 3 bases from J, with 11 bases in between. The CDR3 region has the DNA TGTGCCAGCCGAACCGAGTTCTACGAGCAGTACTTC. It yields the protein CASRTEFYEQYF.

This clonotype was counted between two and nine times. This sequence joins TRBV5-1 and TRBJ2-1, with 9 bases lining up with TRBD2. CDR1 and CDR2 from the germline V gene are SGHRS and YFSETQ. J lost 6 bases, V lost 0 bases, and 4 bases had no gene match. This CDR3 is 15 amino acids long. CDR3 sequence reads: CASSLDLLAGNEQFF. The CDR3 DNA is TGCGCCAGCAGCTTGGACCTACTAGCGGGCAATGAGCAGTTCTTC.

J is TRBJ2-2 and V is TRBV30; a weak D match, TRBD1 (5 bases). V lost 1 base, J lost 5 bases, and 11 bases lay in between. Germline lookup yields CDR1 GTSNPN and CDR2 SVGIG (reference sequence). This CDR3 spans 14 amino acids. Here the CDR3 DNA reads TGTGCCTGGAGTGAGCACAGGTCGACCGGGGAGCTGTTTTTT. Its protein product is CAWSEHRSTGELFF.

The chain joins TRBV2 to TRBJ1-4, with D unclear. Trimming removed 3 bases from V and 0 bases from J, with 8 bases in between. The CDR3 sequence is 15 residues long. From germline, CDR1 is SNHLY and CDR2 FYNNEI. CDR3 residues: CASSDRDTTNEKLFF. CDR3 DNA: TGTGCCAGCAGTGACCGGGATACAACTAATGAAAAACTGTTTTTT.

This clonotype occurred a few times. The chain has TRBV6-2 or TRBV6-3 and TRBJ2-3; 10 bases agree with TRBD2. V dropped 5 bases and J dropped 4; count of bases not matched to a gene: 3. CDR1 is MNHEY and CDR2 is SVGEGT in the germline V gene. The CDR3 contains 14 residues. The CDR3 DNA sequence: TGTGCCAGCAGTCGGGGGACTAGCGCAGATACGCAGTATTTT. Translation: CASSRGTSADTQYF.

This clonotype has a handful of counts. The rearrangement joins TRBV6-5 to TRBJ2-1; no clear D. Germline V CDR1 and CDR2: MNHEY, SVGAGI. V was pared by 6 bases and J by 0 bases, with 12 bases between. The CDR3 totals 15 residues. The CDR3 loop is CASSRRQSSYNEQFF. For the CDR3, the DNA is TGTGCCAGCAGCCGTAGACAAAGCTCCTACAATGAGCAGTTCTTC.

There are a few counts of this clonotype. The chain joins TRBV18 to TRBJ2-2, with 7 bases identical to TRBD1. The germline gives CDR1 KGHSH, CDR2 LQKENI. The CDR3 covers 15 residues. Germline trimming cut 5 bases from V and 3 bases from J; bases unmatched to any gene: 6. This CDR3 is CASSGTVRDTGELFF. The CDR3 coding sequence is TGTGCCAGCTCAGGGACAGTCCGGGACACCGGGGAGCTGTTTTTT.

This clonotype was detected ten times or more. The genes are TRBV9 and TRBJ1-1, with D uncertain. This CDR3 comprises 14 residues. Trimming stripped 3 bases from V and 5 bases from J, with 14 bases between. The germline V gene has CDR1 SGDLS and CDR2 YYNGEE. CDR3 nucleotide sequence: TGTGCCAGCAGCGCGAGAGGTCTCGGGACTGAAGCTTTCTTT. It specifies CASSARGLGTEAFF.

This clonotype was counted only a few times. The chain is built from TRBV25-1 and TRBJ1-5; TRBD1 is a possible D gene (5 bases). In germline, CDR1 is MGHDK, CDR2 SYGVNS. With 4 bases removed from V and 4 bases from J, the gap between germline ends came to 14 bases. This CDR3 spans 15 amino acids. CDR3 DNA sequence: TGTGCCAGCAGTGGCCAAGACAGTCCAAATCAGCCCCAGCATTTT. This encodes CASSGQDSPNQPQHF.